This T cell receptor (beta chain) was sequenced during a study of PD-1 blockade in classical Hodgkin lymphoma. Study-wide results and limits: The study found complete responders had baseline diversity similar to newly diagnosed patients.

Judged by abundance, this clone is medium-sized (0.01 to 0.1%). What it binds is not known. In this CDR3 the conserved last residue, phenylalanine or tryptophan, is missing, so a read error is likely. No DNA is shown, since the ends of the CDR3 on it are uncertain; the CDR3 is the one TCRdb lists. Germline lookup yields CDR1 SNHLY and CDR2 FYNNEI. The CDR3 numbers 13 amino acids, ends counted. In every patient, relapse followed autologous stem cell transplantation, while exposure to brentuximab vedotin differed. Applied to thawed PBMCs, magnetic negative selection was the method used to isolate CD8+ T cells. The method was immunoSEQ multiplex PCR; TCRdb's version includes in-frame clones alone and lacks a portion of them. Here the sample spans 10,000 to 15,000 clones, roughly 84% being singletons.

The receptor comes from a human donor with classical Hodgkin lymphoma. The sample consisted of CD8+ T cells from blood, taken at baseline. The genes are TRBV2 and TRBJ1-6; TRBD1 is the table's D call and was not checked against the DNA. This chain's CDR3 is CASTGISIREQDV.